What follows is one T cell receptor (beta chain) and its context. Clones were sequenced by immunoSEQ multiplex PCR, and TCRdb holds only the in-frame ones, with some missing. Of more than 30,000 clones in the sample, around 94% are singletons; the top ten hold 6.5% to 9.5%. The sample is drawn from a study of T cell changes during pregnancy in multiple sclerosis. The sequence derives from a female donor with multiple sclerosis, enrolled in a pregnancy study. Sequencing used CD8+ T cells from peripheral blood mononuclear cells, obtained in the third trimester of pregnancy.

This CDR3 is CSVPKDWQGTDTQYF. The CDR3 nucleotides read TGCAGCGTGCCCAAGGACTGGCAGGGCACAGATACGCAGTATTTT. V is TRBV29-1 and J is TRBJ2-3; D perhaps matches TRBD2 (5 bases). This CDR3 is built from 15 residues. Germline CDR1 reads SQVTM; CDR2 reads ANQGSEA. V lost 6 bases and J lost 1, with 17 bases in between.